The T cell receptor beta chain under discussion was sequenced for a study of blood T cell repertoires in COVID-19. Study as a whole: T cells, B-cell-depleted T cells, or PBMCs provided the cDNA or gDNA that served as material.

Recruitment covered about 25 US areas and drew participants whose ages spanned about 18 to 90 years. Each recovered donor of Cohort 3 presented with two negative PCRs, clearance, or symptom resolution. Some clones are missing from TCRdb's copy, which holds only in-frame ones; the method was immunoSEQ multiplex PCR. This sample has over 400,000 clones; 70% to 90% occur once, and the top ten carry around 8%. CDR1 is SEHNR and CDR2 is FQNEAQ in the germline V gene (reference sequence). V gave up 7 bases and J gave up 3 bases; unmatched junction bases: 10. The CDR3 extends over 17 amino acids. The chain recombines TRBV7-9 with TRBJ2-6, with 9 bases lining up with TRBD1. The receptor was isolated from a woman aged 55-69 years who had recovered from COVID-19. What was sequenced was PBMCs or T cells enriched from blood (not recorded which). CDR3 sequence reads: CASTGTGLESGANVLTF. For the CDR3, the DNA is TGTGCCAGCACCGGGACAGGGTTAGAGAGTGGGGCCAACGTCCTGACTTTC.